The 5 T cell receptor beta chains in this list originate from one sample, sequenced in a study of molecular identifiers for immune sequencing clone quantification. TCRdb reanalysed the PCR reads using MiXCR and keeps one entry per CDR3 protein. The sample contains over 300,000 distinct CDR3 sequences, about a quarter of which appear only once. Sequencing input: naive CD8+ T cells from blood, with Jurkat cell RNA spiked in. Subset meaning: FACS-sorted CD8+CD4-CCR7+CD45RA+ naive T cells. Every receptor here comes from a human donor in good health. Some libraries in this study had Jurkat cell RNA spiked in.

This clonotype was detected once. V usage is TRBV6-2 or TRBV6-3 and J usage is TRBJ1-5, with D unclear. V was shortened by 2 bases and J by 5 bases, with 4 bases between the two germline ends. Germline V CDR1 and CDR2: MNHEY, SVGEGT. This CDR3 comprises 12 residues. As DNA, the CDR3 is TGTGCCAGCAGTTACGAGGATCAGCCCCAGCATTTT. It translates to CASSYEDQPQHF.

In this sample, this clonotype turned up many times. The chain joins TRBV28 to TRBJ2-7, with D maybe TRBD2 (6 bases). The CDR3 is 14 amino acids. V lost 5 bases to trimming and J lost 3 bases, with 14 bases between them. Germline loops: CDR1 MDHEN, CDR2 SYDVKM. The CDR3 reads CASSKLASRYEQYF. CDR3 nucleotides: TGTGCCAGCAGTAAACTAGCTTCCCGCTACGAGCAGTACTTC.

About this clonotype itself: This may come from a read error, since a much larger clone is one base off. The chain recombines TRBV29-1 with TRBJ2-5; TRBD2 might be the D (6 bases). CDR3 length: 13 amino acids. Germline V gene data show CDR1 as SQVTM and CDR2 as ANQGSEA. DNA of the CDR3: TGCAGCGTGCCCTGGGGGGTAGGAGAGACCCTGTACTTC. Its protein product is CSVPWGVGETLYF.

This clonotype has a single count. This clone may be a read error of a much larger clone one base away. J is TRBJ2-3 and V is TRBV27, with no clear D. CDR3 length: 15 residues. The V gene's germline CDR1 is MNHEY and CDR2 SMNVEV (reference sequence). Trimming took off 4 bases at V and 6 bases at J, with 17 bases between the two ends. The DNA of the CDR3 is TGTGCCAGCAGTTCACAAGACCTTCCTTTGGATACGCAGTATTTT. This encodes CASSSQDLPLDTQYF.

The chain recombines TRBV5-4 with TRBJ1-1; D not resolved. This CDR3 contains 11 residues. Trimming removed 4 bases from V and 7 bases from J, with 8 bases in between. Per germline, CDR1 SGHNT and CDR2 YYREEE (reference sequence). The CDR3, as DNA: TGTGCCAGCAGCGGCGGCCTTGAAGCTTTCTTT. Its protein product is CASSGGLEAFF.